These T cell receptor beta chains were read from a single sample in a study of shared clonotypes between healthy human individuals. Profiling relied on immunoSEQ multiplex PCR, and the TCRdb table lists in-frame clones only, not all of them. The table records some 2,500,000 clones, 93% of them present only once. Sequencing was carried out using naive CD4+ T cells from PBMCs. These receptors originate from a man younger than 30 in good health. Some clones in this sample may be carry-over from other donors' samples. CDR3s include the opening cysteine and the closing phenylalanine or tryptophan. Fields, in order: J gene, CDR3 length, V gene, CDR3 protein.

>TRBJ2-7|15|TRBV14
CASSQASLRSYEQYF
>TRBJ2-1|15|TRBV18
CASSPVGTGGHEQFF
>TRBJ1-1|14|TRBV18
CASSQGDRATEAFF
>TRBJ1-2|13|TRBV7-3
CASSLMPGYGYTF
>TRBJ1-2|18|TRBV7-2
CASSLMFRWDGGNYGYTF
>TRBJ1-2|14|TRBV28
CASRRDRGNYGYTF
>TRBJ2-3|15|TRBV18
CASSPQAGSTDTQYF
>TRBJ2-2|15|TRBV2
CASSFVEREFGELFF
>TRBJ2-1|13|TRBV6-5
CASSRTGAGEQFF
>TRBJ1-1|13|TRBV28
CASSLPWEGEAFF
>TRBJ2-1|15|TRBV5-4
CASSLLTSGDREQFF
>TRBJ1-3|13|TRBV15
CATASDSGNTIYF
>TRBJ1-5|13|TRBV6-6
CASSYPRDQPQHF
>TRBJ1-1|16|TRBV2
CASSTNLGLLNTEAFF
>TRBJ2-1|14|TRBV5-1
CASSLGQLYNEQFF
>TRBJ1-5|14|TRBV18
CASSRDGNNQPQHF
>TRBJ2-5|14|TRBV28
CASSALAGGPTQYF
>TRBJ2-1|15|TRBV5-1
CASSLAPGVYNEQFF
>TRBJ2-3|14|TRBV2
CASGLLTGTDTQYF